One and the same sample provided the 26 T cell receptor beta chains below, sequenced in a study of post-analysis software for immune sequencing data. Study outcomes and limitations: Four to six TRBV segments appeared more often in patients than in controls, and TRBV5-6, TRBV5-1 and TRBV20-1 were among these.

These TCRs are of unknown antigen specificity. Unique molecular identifiers tagged the TCR beta cDNA libraries. TCRdb ran MiXCR on the PCR reads and lists one entry per CDR3 protein. The table records about 810,000 distinct CDR3 sequences, approximately 57% of them present only once. The source material was blood. The origin of the receptors is a girl aged 5 to 17 with multiple sclerosis.

The chain combines TRBV5-1 with TRBJ2-7; 8 bases match TRBD2. CDR3 length: 17 amino acids. Trimming took 2 bases from V and 0 from J; bases not matched to a gene: 10. Germline CDR1 reads SGHRS; CDR2 reads YFSETQ. CDR3 loop: CASSLLVAGLTSYEQYF. CDR3 bases: TGCGCCAGCAGCTTATTGGTAGCGGGGTTAACCTCCTACGAGCAGTACTTC.

The rearrangement uses TRBV11-2 and TRBJ2-3, with 12 bases that match TRBD2. J lost 4 bases, V lost 2 bases, and 10 bases had no gene match. Germline V gives CDR1 SGHAT, CDR2 FQNNGV. The CDR3 length is 18 residues. CDR3 DNA: TGTGCCAGCAGCTTAATGGCGACTAGCGGGAGTATCGCAGATACGCAGTATTTT. It encodes CASSLMATSGSIADTQYF.

The chain recombines TRBV2 with TRBJ2-7; D is perhaps TRBD2 (6 bases). Per germline, CDR1 SNHLY and CDR2 FYNNEI. V gave up 9 bases and J gave up 0 bases, with 24 bases separating them. This CDR3 is built from 17 residues. CDR3 protein: CASSGDPNDRGSYEQYF. Here the CDR3 DNA reads TGTGCCAGTTCGGGAGACCCAAACGACCGAGGCTCCTACGAGCAGTACTTC.

This clonotype turned up a few times. V gene TRBV20-1 combines with J gene TRBJ2-3, with a weak D call TRBD2 (6 bases). Germline V CDR1 and CDR2: DFQATT, SNEGSKA (reference sequence). Trimming cost V 0 bases and J 6 bases, with 13 bases left between them. The CDR3 has 14 residues. CDR3 nucleotides: TGCAGTGCTAGAGATATACGGGGGATGGATACGCAGTATTTT. This codes for CSARDIRGMDTQYF.

The chain recombines TRBV19 with TRBJ2-5; possible D gene TRBD1, 6 bases. The DNA end favors TRBJ2-7, so the J call may be wrong. The CDR3 extends over 15 amino acids. Germline V lookup: CDR1 LNHDA, CDR2 SQIVND (reference sequence). CDR3 in amino acids: CASSKGPGDTYEQYF. CDR3 nucleotides: TGTGCCAGTAGTAAAGGACCAGGGGACACCTACGAGCAGTACTTC.

The chain joins TRBV6-5 to TRBJ1-6; 7 bases agree with TRBD1. CDR1 and CDR2 from the germline V gene are MNHEY and SVGAGI. V lost 3 bases and J lost 0; bases outside the gene matches: 11. The CDR3 length is 19 residues. The CDR3 region is CASSYSRDSDFSYNSPLHF. CDR3 coding DNA: TGTGCCAGCAGTTATAGTCGGGACAGCGACTTCTCCTATAATTCACCCCTCCACTTT.

The genes are TRBV9 and TRBJ2-7; D remains unclear. V lost 0 bases and J 3 bases, leaving 10 bases between the germline ends. The CDR3 sequence is 14 residues long. Germline V gene lookup returns CDR1 SGDLS and CDR2 YYNGEE. The CDR3 bases are TGTGCCAGCAGCGTAGGACCCGCGGACTACGAGCAGTACTTC. This codes for CASSVGPADYEQYF.

This chain connects TRBV6-1 to TRBJ1-2; 8 bases line up with TRBD1. The CDR3 length is 15 residues. Germline V lookup: CDR1 MNHNS, CDR2 SASEGT. Trimming removed 10 bases from V and 7 bases from J; junction bases left unmatched: 17. CDR3 protein: CATRDRPVTVGGYTF. The CDR3 DNA reads TGTGCCACCCGGGACAGGCCGGTAACGGTGGGTGGCTACACCTTC.

This sequence joins TRBV7-8 and TRBJ2-1, with 8 bases matching TRBD2. The CDR3 consists of 12 residues. The V gene's germline CDR1 is SGHVS and CDR2 FQNEAQ. V shed 10 bases, J shed 6 bases, and the junction held 5 bases outside the gene matches. The CDR3 region has the DNA TGTGCCATCCGGACTAGCAGCAATGAGCAGTTCTTC. Protein product: CAIRTSSNEQFF.

The gene calls are TRBV5-1 and TRBJ2-5; weak D call: TRBD2 (7 bases). The germline CDR1 and CDR2 sequences are SGHRS and YFSETQ. Trimming took off 4 bases at V and 2 bases at J, with 12 bases between the two ends. This CDR3 comprises 14 residues. The CDR3 region has the DNA TGCGCCAGCAGCGCGGGGGCCCCTCAAGAGACCCAGTACTTC. Amino acids: CASSAGAPQETQYF.

With regard to this clonotype: A junction boundary mismatches the germline segment, possibly from a read error. The rearrangement joins TRBV4-1 to TRBJ2-3, with D possibly being TRBD1 (6 bases). CDR1 and CDR2 from the germline V gene are MGHRA and YSYEKL. CDR3 length: 15 amino acids. The CDR3 bases are TGCGCCAGTAGCCAAGAGGGCAGGGGCACAGGTACGCAGTATTTT. This codes for CASSQEGRGTGTQYF.

CDR3 amino acids: CASSPGDSGRASKNEQFF. CDR3 DNA: TGTGCCAGCAGCCCCGGGGATAGCGGGAGGGCCTCTAAAAATGAGCAGTTCTTC. This rearrangement joins TRBV7-9 to TRBJ2-1, with 11 bases fitting TRBD2. Germline values: CDR1 SEHNR, CDR2 FQNEAQ (reference sequence). Trimming at V came to 5 bases and at J to 7 bases, leaving 16 bases not matched to a gene. CDR3 length: 18 amino acids.

The chain carries TRBV13 and TRBJ1-1, with 7 bases identical to TRBD1. The J segment lost 0 bases and the V segment lost 0 bases, leaving 4 bases of the junction unmatched. Germline-derived CDR1 and CDR2 are PRHDT and FYEKMQ (reference sequence). The CDR3 extends over 16 amino acids. The CDR3 region is CASSLGLGQMNTEAFF. As DNA, the CDR3 is TGTGCCAGCAGCTTAGGACTGGGACAGATGAACACTGAAGCTTTCTTT.

The chain joins TRBV7-6 to TRBJ1-5; TRBD1 might be the D (5 bases). Germline assignment: CDR1 SGHVS and CDR2 FNYEAQ. Between the trimmed V and J ends, which lost 0 bases and 0 bases, there was a span of 12 bases. The CDR3 consists of 17 residues. This chain's CDR3 is CASSLAGGSHSNQPQHF. The DNA of the CDR3 is TGTGCCAGCAGCTTAGCCGGGGGGTCTCATAGCAATCAGCCCCAGCATTTT.

This clonotype was detected a few times. This sequence joins TRBV6-5 and TRBJ1-2, with no clear D. The germline V gene encodes CDR1 MNHEY and CDR2 SVGAGI. The germline V and J ends were trimmed by 3 bases and 3 bases, with 17 bases remaining between them. The CDR3 has 16 amino acids. The CDR3 is CASSYAPGRTHYGYTF. In nucleotides, the CDR3 is TGTGCCAGCAGTTATGCGCCCGGGAGAACCCACTATGGCTACACCTTC.

The chain employs TRBV15 and TRBJ2-7; 12 bases are a match to TRBD2. Trimming at V came to 3 bases and at J to 4 bases, leaving 7 bases not matched to a gene. There are 16 residues in the CDR3. Germline values: CDR1 LNHNV, CDR2 YYDKDF (reference sequence). CDR3 sequence reads: CATSSSLAGGPYEQYF. DNA of the CDR3: TGTGCCACCAGCAGTTCTCTAGCGGGAGGGCCGTACGAGCAGTACTTC.

The chain recombines TRBV7-2 with TRBJ2-7; TRBD1 might be the D (5 bases). Germline lookup yields CDR1 SGHTA and CDR2 FQGNSA. Trimming removed 5 bases from V and 2 bases from J, with 13 bases in between. CDR3 length: 14 amino acids. This CDR3 reads CASSIPRAPYEQYF. The DNA for the CDR3 is TGTGCCAGCAGCATCCCCAGGGCTCCCTACGAGCAGTACTTC. Using reference TRBV7-2 and TRBJ2-7 for the parts outside the CDR3, the full variable domain is GAGVSQSPSNKVTEKGKDVELRCDPISGHTALYWYRQSLGQGLEFLIYFQGNSAPDKSGLPSDRFSAERTGGSVSTLTIQRTQQEDSAVYLCASSIPRAPYEQYFGPGTRLTVT.

There are a few counts of this clonotype. This chain links TRBV25-1 with TRBJ2-7, with TRBD1 identical over 9 bases. V gave up 6 bases and J gave up 5 bases; unmatched junction bases: 20. The CDR3 runs to 18 residues. From germline, CDR1 is MGHDK and CDR2 SYGVNS. CDR3 residues: CASRSPTGGADHWDEQYF. CDR3 DNA: TGTGCCAGCAGAAGTCCAACAGGGGGCGCCGACCATTGGGACGAGCAGTACTTC.

This clonotype was seen a few times. The chain employs TRBV5-5 and TRBJ2-7; 10 bases fit TRBD2. Germline assignment: CDR1 SGHKS and CDR2 YYEKEE (reference sequence). V was pared by 0 bases and J by 1 base, with 7 bases of the junction left unmatched. The CDR3 totals 17 residues. The CDR3 DNA reads TGTGCCAGCAGCTTGGGTGGTGGACTAGCGGATTCCTACGAGCAGTACTTC. It codes for CASSLGGGLADSYEQYF.

The rearrangement links TRBV5-1 to TRBJ2-1; D may be TRBD1 (6 bases). Between the trimmed V and J ends, which lost 3 bases and 0 bases, there was a span of 19 bases. The germline V gene encodes CDR1 SGHRS and CDR2 YFSETQ. There are 18 residues in the CDR3. CDR3 region: CASSSMGLQGISYNEQFF. CDR3 nucleotides: TGCGCCAGCAGCTCCATGGGGCTCCAGGGGATCTCCTACAATGAGCAGTTCTTC. Combining the CDR3 with reference TRBV5-1 and TRBJ2-1 gives the whole variable domain KAGVTQTPRYLIKTRGQQVTLSCSPISGHRSVSWYQQTPGQGLQFLFEYFSETQRNKGNFPGRFSGRQFSNSRSEMNVSTLELGDSALYLCASSSMGLQGISYNEQFFGPGTRLTVL.

This rearrangement joins TRBV7-9 to TRBJ2-1; no clear D gene. This CDR3 region has 14 residues. Germline assignment: CDR1 SEHNR and CDR2 FQNEAQ (reference sequence). Between the trimmed V and J ends, which lost 1 base and 7 bases, there was a span of 11 bases. The CDR3 DNA follows: TGTGCCAGCAGCTTAGGGTCTTCTTTGAATGAGCAGTTCTTC. It translates to CASSLGSSLNEQFF.

The count of this clonotype is one. The chain combines TRBV7-3 with TRBJ1-6, with D perhaps TRBD1 (6 bases). Germline values: CDR1 SGHTA, CDR2 FQGTGA. V was clipped by 3 bases and J by 7 bases, with 10 bases between them. The CDR3 has 14 residues. The CDR3 sequence is CASSFHRVNSPLHF. The CDR3 DNA follows: TGTGCCAGCAGCTTTCACAGGGTCAATTCACCCCTCCACTTT.

The chain couples TRBV20-1 to TRBJ2-5; possible D gene TRBD2, 5 bases. The CDR3 is made up of 16 amino acids. Germline loops: CDR1 DFQATT, CDR2 SNEGSKA (reference sequence). The V end lost 0 bases, the J end lost 11 bases, and 25 bases lay between the germline ends. CDR3 sequence: CSARDRPSLFEGEQYF. The DNA of the CDR3 is TGCAGTGCTAGAGATAGGCCGTCCCTTTTTGAGGGAGAGCAGTACTTC.

The gene calls are TRBV29-1 and TRBJ2-3; possibly TRBD1 for D (6 bases). The germline gives CDR1 SQVTM, CDR2 ANQGSEA. The CDR3 sequence is 14 residues long. The ends were cut back, 4 bases at V and 2 bases at J, with 13 bases in the middle. The CDR3 is CSVVMRGNTDTQYF. CDR3 DNA sequence: TGCAGCGTTGTAATGAGGGGGAACACAGATACGCAGTATTTT.

The chain uses TRBV7-7 and TRBJ2-1, with D perhaps matching TRBD1 (5 bases). In germline, CDR1 is SSHAT, CDR2 FNYEAQ (reference sequence). Deletions cut 5 bases from V and 8 bases from J, with 13 bases between. The CDR3 sequence is 13 residues long. The CDR3 loop is CASSRVGVDEQFF. DNA for the CDR3: TGTGCCAGCAGCCGGGTAGGGGTTGATGAGCAGTTCTTC.

The chain recombines TRBV20-1 with TRBJ2-7; no clear D. Germline lookup yields CDR1 DFQATT and CDR2 SNEGSKA (reference sequence). This CDR3 has 11 amino acids. V was cut by 5 bases and J by 6 bases, with 11 bases left in between. CDR3 sequence reads: CSAEESSEQYF. CDR3 coding DNA: TGCAGTGCTGAGGAGTCGAGCGAGCAGTACTTC.